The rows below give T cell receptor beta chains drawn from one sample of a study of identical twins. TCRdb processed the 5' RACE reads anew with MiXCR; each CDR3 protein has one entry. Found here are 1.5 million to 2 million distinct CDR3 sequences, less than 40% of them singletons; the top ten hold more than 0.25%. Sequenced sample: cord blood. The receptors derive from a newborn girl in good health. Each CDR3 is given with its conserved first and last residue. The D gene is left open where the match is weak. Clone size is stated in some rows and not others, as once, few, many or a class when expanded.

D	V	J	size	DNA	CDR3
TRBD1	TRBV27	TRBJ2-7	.	TGTGCCAGCACCACCTACAGGGGCAGGAACTACGAGCAGTACTTC	CASTTYRGRNYEQYF
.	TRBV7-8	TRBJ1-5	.	TGTGCCAGCAGCTCCCATAGGGGGAGGGCTGGCAATCAGCCCCAGCATTTT	CASSSHRGRAGNQPQHF
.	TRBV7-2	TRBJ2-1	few	TGTGCCAGCGGATCGTTTACGGATGAGCAGTTCTTC	CASGSFTDEQFF
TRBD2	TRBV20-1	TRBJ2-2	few	TGCAGTGCCGGGGGTAGCGGGAGCTACACCGGGGAGCTGTTTTTT	CSAGGSGSYTGELFF
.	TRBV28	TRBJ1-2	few	TGTGCCAGCAATGTGGACAACGTCTATGGCTACACCTTC	CASNVDNVYGYTF
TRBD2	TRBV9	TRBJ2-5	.	TGTGCCAGCAGCGTCCGGACTAGCGGGTACCAAGAGACCCAGTACTTC	CASSVRTSGYQETQYF
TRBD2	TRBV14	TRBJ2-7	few	TGTGCCAGCAGCCAAGGGATAGCGGGTATCTACGAGCAGTACTTC	CASSQGIAGIYEQYF
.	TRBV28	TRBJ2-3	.	TGTGCCAGCAGGGATACCGGGCGACGGAGCACAGATACGCAGTATTTT	CASRDTGRRSTDTQYF
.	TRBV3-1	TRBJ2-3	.	TGTGCCAGCAACCAGACCCCAGATACGCAGTATTTT	CASNQTPDTQYF
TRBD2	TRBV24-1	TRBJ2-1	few	TGTGCCACCAGTGATTCCTCCGGGACTAGCGGGGGTCCAGATGAGCAGTTCTTC	CATSDSSGTSGGPDEQFF
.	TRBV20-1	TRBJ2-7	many	TGCAGTGCTAGAGGGGAGGACTACGAGCAGTACTTC	CSARGEDYEQYF
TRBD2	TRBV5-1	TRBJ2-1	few	TGCGTCTCAACCCCGGGAGCGGGGTACAATGAGCAGTTCTTC	CVSTPGAGYNEQFF
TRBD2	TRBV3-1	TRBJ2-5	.	TGTGCCAGCAGCCAAGCTACTGGACTAGCGGTCGGGACCCAGTACTTC	CASSQATGLAVGTQYF
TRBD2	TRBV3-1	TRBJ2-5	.	TGTGCCAGCAGCCAAGAGCGGGGGGTTGGTGAGCAGTACTTC	CASSQERGVGEQYF
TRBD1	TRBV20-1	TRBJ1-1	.	TGCAGTGCTAGACCAGGCAGGGGGACTGAAGCTTTCTTT	CSARPGRGTEAFF
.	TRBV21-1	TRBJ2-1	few	TGTGCCAGCAGCAAAACCGGGACAGGGTGGCTAGCGGGAGGGAATGAGCAGTTCTTC	CASSKTGTGWLAGGNEQFF
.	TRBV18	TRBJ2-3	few	TGTGCCAGCTCACCTTTGGGCAGGGGCACAGATACGCAGTATTTT	CASSPLGRGTDTQYF
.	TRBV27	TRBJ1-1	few	TGTGCCAGCAACAGGGCTTACATGAACACTGAAGCTTTCTTT	CASNRAYMNTEAFF
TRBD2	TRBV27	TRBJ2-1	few	TGTGCCAGCAGTTTAAGATCACTAGCGGGAGCCCCTACGGATGAGCAGTTCTTC	CASSLRSLAGAPTDEQFF
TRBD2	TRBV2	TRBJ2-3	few	TGTGCCAGCAGTGCCATGGGACTAGCGGGAGGAGATACGCAGTATTTT	CASSAMGLAGGDTQYF
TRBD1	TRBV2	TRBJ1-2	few	TGTGCCAGCAGTAACCAGGGGGCGGACTATGGCTACACCTTC	CASSNQGADYGYTF
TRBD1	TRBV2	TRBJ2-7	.	TGTGCCAGCAGGGAGGGACAGGGCGAGCAGTACTTC	CASREGQGEQYF
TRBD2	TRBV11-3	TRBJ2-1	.	TGTGCCAGCAGCTTTGAGCGCGGGGGAACTGATGAGCAGTTCTTC	CASSFERGGTDEQFF
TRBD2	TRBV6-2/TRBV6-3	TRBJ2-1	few	TGTGCCAGCAGATTACGGCGGGGGGCCAATGGCGAGCAGTTCTTC	CASRLRRGANGEQFF
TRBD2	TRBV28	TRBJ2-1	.	TGTGCCAGCAGTCTGACCTCCGGGACTAGCGGGTACAATGAGCAGTTCTTC	CASSLTSGTSGYNEQFF
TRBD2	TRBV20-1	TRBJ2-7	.	TGCAGTGCTAGAGGTGGTCGGGGAGGGTCCTACGAGCAGTACTTC	CSARGGRGGSYEQYF
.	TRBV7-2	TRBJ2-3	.	TGTGCCGGCAGCTTAGAGGGCCTCCGCACAGATACGCAGTATTTT	CAGSLEGLRTDTQYF
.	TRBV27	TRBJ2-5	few	TGTGCCAGCAGTTTATACGGCCCCCCCTGGTCCGGAGAGACCCAGTACTTC	CASSLYGPPWSGETQYF
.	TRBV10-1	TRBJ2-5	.	TGCGCCAGCAGCAGTTTCGAGCTACAGGGAGGGACCCAGTACTTC	CASSSFELQGGTQYF
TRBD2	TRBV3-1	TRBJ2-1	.	TGTGCCAGCAGCCCACTAGCGGGAGGTTCTGATGAGCAGTTCTTC	CASSPLAGGSDEQFF
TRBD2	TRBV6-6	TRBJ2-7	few	TGTGCCAGCAGTTCCGGGACTAGCGGGGGCGGAACCTACGAGCAGTACTTC	CASSSGTSGGGTYEQYF
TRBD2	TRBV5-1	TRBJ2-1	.	TGCGCCAGCAGCTTGCGGCCCCGACTAGCCGGCAATGAGCAGTTCTTC	CASSLRPRLAGNEQFF
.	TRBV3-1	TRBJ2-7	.	TGTGCCAGCAGCCAAGATTTTGGGGGAAATGAGCAGTACTTC	CASSQDFGGNEQYF
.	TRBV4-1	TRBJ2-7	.	TGCGCCAGCAGCCCCAGGGTTCGCAACGAGCAGTACTTC	CASSPRVRNEQYF
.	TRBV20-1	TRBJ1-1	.	TGCAGTGCTGCACGGACCATGAACACTGAAGCTTTCTTT	CSAARTMNTEAFF
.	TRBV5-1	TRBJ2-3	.	TGCGCCAGCAGCTTGGAAGACCTCACAGATACGCAGTATTTT	CASSLEDLTDTQYF
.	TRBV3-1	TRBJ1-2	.	TGTGCCAGCAGCCAAAGTGGAGGGATCTATGGCTACACCTTC	CASSQSGGIYGYTF